This TCR beta chain was identified in a study of shared clonotypes between healthy human individuals. Generated by immunoSEQ multiplex PCR, the TCRdb table keeps only in-frame clones and is missing some. The sample consists of around 750,000 clones, around 74% of them appearing once. Whole-study results and caveats: Generation probability values for non-shared clonotypes were lower than those for clonotypes shared by all four donors. Estimated richness values were generally larger in naive subsets than in memory subsets.

In this sample, this clone turned up once. Its antigen is currently unknown. The receptor was derived from a woman aged 25 to 39 in good health. Sequencing was carried out using memory CD4+ T cells sorted from blood. As to subset: CD45RA-negative fraction.

The CDR3 coding sequence is TGTGCCAGCAGACACGGAGGGGCGGGACGGGAGACATACGAGCAGTACTTC. Amino acid sequence: CASRHGGAGRETYEQYF. J is TRBJ2-7 and V is TRBV11-2; D is perhaps TRBD2 (6 bases). CDR1 is SGHAT and CDR2 is FQNNGV in the germline V gene. V was clipped by 6 bases and J by 4 bases, with 25 bases between them. CDR3 size: 17 residues.